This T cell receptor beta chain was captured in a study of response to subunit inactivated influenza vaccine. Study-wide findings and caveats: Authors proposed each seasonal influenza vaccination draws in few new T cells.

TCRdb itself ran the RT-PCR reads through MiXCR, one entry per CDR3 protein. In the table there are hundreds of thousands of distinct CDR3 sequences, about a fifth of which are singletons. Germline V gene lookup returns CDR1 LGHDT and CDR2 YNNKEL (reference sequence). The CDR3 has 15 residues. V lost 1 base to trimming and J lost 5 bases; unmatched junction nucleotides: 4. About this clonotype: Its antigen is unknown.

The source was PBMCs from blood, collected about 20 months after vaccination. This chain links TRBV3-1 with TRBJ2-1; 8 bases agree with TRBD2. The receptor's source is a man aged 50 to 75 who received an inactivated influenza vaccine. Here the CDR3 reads CASSQVPAGDNEQFF. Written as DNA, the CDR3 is TGTGCCAGCAGCCAAGTTCCAGCGGGAGACAATGAGCAGTTCTTC.